This section outlines one T cell receptor (beta chain) sequence together with its context. What it recognizes is unknown. Given a much more abundant clone one base away, this may be a read error. The lymph nodes were axillary draining lymph nodes from breast cancer patients. The sample is drawn from a study of breast tumors, draining lymph nodes, adjacent tissues. Study results and caveats: Tumor TCR diversity was below lymph nodes but above nontumor tissue.

TCRdb itself ran the multiplex PCR reads through MiXCR, one entry per CDR3 protein. Here the sample spans about 130,000 distinct CDR3 sequences, about 20% being singletons. V lost 8 bases to trimming and J lost 5 bases; unmatched junction nucleotides: 6. This CDR3 has 14 amino acids. Per germline, CDR1 MNHEY and CDR2 SMNVEV (reference sequence). Sample: axillary lymph node tissue. The chain has TRBV27 and TRBJ2-5; 12 nucleotides match TRBD2. The clonotype originates from a female donor with breast cancer. Some clones in this sample may be carry-over from other donors' samples. The DNA of the CDR3 is TGTGCCAGCTGGAGACTAGCGGGAGCTGAGACCCAGTACTTC. Amino acid sequence: CASWRLAGAETQYF.